This TCR beta chain was observed in a study of T-cell reconstitution after alpha-beta-depleted transplantation in children. Study-wide findings and caveats: Alpha-beta T cells present about two months after transplant were reported to originate from several hundred expanded graft clones. One year post-transplant, T-cell counts and diversity were largely derived from T cells produced anew.

Unique molecular identifiers were used to barcode this TCRbeta library. MiXCR was run by TCRdb on the PCR reads, yielding one entry per CDR3 protein. Seen here are some 460,000 distinct CDR3 sequences, around 15% observed once, and the top ten hold less than 30%. Trimming left V 0 bases short and J 0 bases short, with 15 bases between. The CDR3 totals 17 residues. Germline CDR1 is MNHEY and CDR2 is SVGEGT. This clonotype was recorded a few times. The antigen is not known. This receptor was taken from a boy in the first two years of life who had a stem cell transplant for Wiskott-Aldrich syndrome, so the T cells may come from the graft donor. The V and J genes are TRBV6-2 or TRBV6-3 and TRBJ2-7; D is perhaps TRBD2 (6 bases). Sequencing used PBMCs, mostly from graft donor cells, obtained 360 days after TCRalphabeta/CD19-depleted stem cell transplant. The CDR3 DNA follows: TGTGCCAGCAGTTACTCGAAGCAACGCGGGACCTCCTACGAGCAGTACTTC. Protein product: CASSYSKQRGTSYEQYF.